Detailed here is one T cell receptor beta chain. The data stem from a study of cytomegalovirus exposure and HLA in healthy donors. The J segment lost 6 bases and the V segment lost 6 bases, leaving 8 bases of the junction unmatched. This CDR3 is built from 13 residues. Germline V lookup: CDR1 SNHLY, CDR2 FYNNEI. This PCR relied on a set of 60 Vbeta primers and 13 Jbeta primers. Assay used: immunoSEQ multiplex PCR; TCRdb lists only in-frame clones, some missing. Among roughly 100,000 clones listed, roughly 82% were seen once. The chain joins TRBV2 to TRBJ2-7; 7 bases line up with TRBD1. The sample taken for sequencing was PBMCs. This sequence was found in a woman aged 45-65 years in good health and CMV-seropositive. CDR3 in DNA: TGTGCCAGCAGCCCCGGGACAGACCTCGAGCAGTACTTC. It encodes CASSPGTDLEQYF.